Each of the 15 T cell receptor beta chains below was sequenced from the same sample in a study of blood T cell repertoires in COVID-19. Repertoires were generated with immunoSEQ multiplex PCR, while TCRdb's copy carries only in-frame clones and drops some. Counted here are about 110,000 clones, around 90% occurring once; the ten biggest clones make up approximately 3.3%. The sequenced sample consisted of peripheral blood. These receptors all come from a woman aged 45-59 years with acute or convalescent COVID-19.

The chain recombines TRBV21-1 with TRBJ2-7; TRBD2, the table's D call, was not compared with the DNA. TRBV21-1 constitutes a pseudogene. CDR3 length equals 15 residues. The CDR3 protein is CASSSPRDFSYEQYF. The CDR3 DNA reads as TGTGCCAGCAGCTCCCCCCGGGACTTCTCCTACGAGCAGTACTTC.

This clone was seen a single time. The rearrangement uses TRBV19 and TRBJ1-1; the match to TRBD1 covers 7 bases. Trimming cost V 10 bases and J 1 base; bases outside gene matches: 6. The CDR3 is 13 amino acids. CDR1 and CDR2 from the germline V gene are LNHDA and SQIVND (reference sequence). The CDR3 nucleotides read TGTGCCACTAAAGACAGGGCGAACACTGAAGCTTTCTTT. The encoded protein is CATKDRANTEAFF.

The chain couples TRBV6-5 to TRBJ1-3; 7 nucleotides align to TRBD1. The CDR3 is 16 residues long. Germline values: CDR1 MNHEY, CDR2 SVGAGI. Germline trimming cut 4 bases from V and 4 bases from J; bases unmatched to any gene: 10. The CDR3 DNA reads TGTGCCAGCAGTTTGCTAGGGGGCGCGAAAGGAAACACCATATATTTT. This sequence encodes CASSLLGGAKGNTIYF.

In its sample, this clone was seen a few times. The chain couples TRBV13 to TRBJ1-6, with D unclear. The germline CDR1 and CDR2 sequences are PRHDT and FYEKMQ (reference sequence). The CDR3 contains 15 residues. Trimming took 3 bases from V and 9 from J, leaving 15 bases between them. In nucleotides, the CDR3 is TGTGCCAGCAGCTTCCGACGGGGAGAGGGTTCACCCCTCCACTTT. Its translation: CASSFRRGEGSPLHF.

This clone was picked up one time. The chain couples TRBV18 to TRBJ2-5, with TRBD2 identical over 7 bases. V lost 1 base to trimming and J lost 0 bases; unmatched junction nucleotides: 2. CDR3 length: 15 residues. From germline, CDR1 is KGHSH and CDR2 LQKENI. The CDR3 spells CASSPQRDHQETQYF. The CDR3 bases are TGTGCCAGCTCACCACAGCGGGACCACCAAGAGACCCAGTACTTC.

This chain uses TRBV6-1 with TRBJ1-6, with D possibly being TRBD1 (5 bases). The CDR3 is 16 residues long. V shed 4 bases and J shed 8 bases, with 18 bases lying between them. Germline V gene lookup returns CDR1 MNHNS and CDR2 SASEGT. The CDR3 is CASSGTSGGRDSPLHF. The CDR3 nucleotides read TGTGCCAGCAGTGGGACTTCGGGGGGAAGGGATTCACCCCTCCACTTT.

The J gene is TRBJ2-7, the V gene TRBV10-3, with D possibly matching TRBD2 (6 bases). This CDR3 has 13 residues. With 10 bases removed from V and 3 bases from J, the gap between germline ends came to 16 bases. Germline CDR1 reads ENHRY; CDR2 reads SYGVKD. This chain's CDR3 is CATETTEGYEQYF. DNA of the CDR3: TGTGCCACCGAGACCACGGAGGGCTACGAGCAGTACTTC.

V usage is TRBV7-9 and J usage is TRBJ2-3; D call uncertain. V was clipped by 6 bases and J by 2 bases, with 12 bases between them. Germline CDR1 reads SEHNR; CDR2 reads FQNEAQ (reference sequence). This CDR3 is built from 14 residues. This CDR3 reads CASRPAAATDTQYF. The CDR3 DNA reads TGTGCCAGCAGACCCGCGGCAGCCACAGATACGCAGTATTTT. Variable domain in full (rest from reference TRBV7-9 and TRBJ2-3): DTGVSQNPRHKITKRGQNVTFRCDPISEHNRLYWYRQTLGQGPEFLTYFQNEAQLEKSRLLSDRFSAERPKGSFSTLEIQRTEQGDSAMYLCASRPAAATDTQYFGPGTRLTVL.

V usage is TRBV3-1 (or the pseudogene TRBV3-2) and J usage is TRBJ2-7; TRBD2 aligns across 7 bases. CDR1 and CDR2 (germline): LGHDT, YNNKEL (reference sequence). V trimming: 4 bases; J trimming: 3 bases; junction bases outside the gene matches: 9. This CDR3 comprises 15 residues. CDR3 residues: CASSLKSGGSYEQYF. CDR3 DNA: TGTGCCAGCAGCCTCAAGTCGGGGGGTAGCTACGAGCAGTACTTC.

This clone was seen ten or more times. The CDR3 region is CASSKDRGNYGYTF. In nucleotides, the CDR3 is TGTGCCAGTAGTAAGGACAGGGGTAACTATGGCTACACCTTC. The chain combines TRBV19 with TRBJ1-2, with TRBD1 matching 9 bases. Germline CDR1 LNHDA, CDR2 SQIVND (reference sequence). The ends lost 4 bases at V and 1 base at J; junction bases unmatched: 1. CDR3 length equals 14 residues.

This clone was detected only a few times. The chain uses TRBV6-5 and TRBJ1-1; D gene unclear. The ends were cut back, 6 bases at V and 5 bases at J, with 19 bases in the middle. The CDR3 has 15 amino acids. The germline V gene encodes CDR1 MNHEY and CDR2 SVGAGI. CDR3 sequence reads: CASRLLSTGGTEAFF. The CDR3 region has the DNA TGTGCCAGCAGACTATTGTCCACCGGCGGGACTGAAGCTTTCTTT.

This chain uses TRBV6-5 with TRBJ1-2; D ambiguous. The CDR3 runs 13 residues. From germline, CDR1 is MNHEY and CDR2 SVGAGI. Trimming took 5 bases from V and 4 from J, leaving 11 bases between them. CDR3 DNA sequence: TGTGCCAGCAGTCGGACTTACCGCTATGGCTACACCTTC. Translating gives CASSRTYRYGYTF.

The genes are TRBV9 and TRBJ1-1; D call uncertain. Trimming pared 0 bases from V and 3 bases from J, leaving 15 bases between. Germline V gene lookup returns CDR1 SGDLS and CDR2 YYNGEE. This CDR3 spans 16 amino acids. CDR3 protein: CASSVGGLGVDTEAFF. The CDR3 DNA sequence: TGTGCCAGCAGCGTAGGCGGTCTAGGAGTGGACACTGAAGCTTTCTTT.

V gene TRBV3-1 (or the pseudogene TRBV3-2) combines with J gene TRBJ2-2; D may be TRBD1 (5 bases). V was trimmed by 4 bases and J by 7 bases, leaving 19 bases between them. The CDR3 length is 16 residues. The germline CDR1 and CDR2 sequences are LGHDT and YNNKEL (reference sequence). The CDR3 region is CASSRRGSVGSGELFF. The CDR3 nucleotides are TGTGCCAGCAGCCGAAGGGGCTCGGTAGGCAGCGGGGAGCTGTTTTTT.

The J gene is TRBJ2-3, the V gene TRBV5-1; possibly TRBD2 for D (5 bases). The germline CDR1 and CDR2 sequences are SGHRS and YFSETQ. The CDR3 is 17 residues long. V lost 1 base and J lost 0, with 15 bases in between. CDR3 amino acids: CASSLKPSGSSTDTQYF. The CDR3 DNA reads TGCGCCAGCAGCTTGAAGCCGAGCGGATCTAGCACAGATACGCAGTATTTT.